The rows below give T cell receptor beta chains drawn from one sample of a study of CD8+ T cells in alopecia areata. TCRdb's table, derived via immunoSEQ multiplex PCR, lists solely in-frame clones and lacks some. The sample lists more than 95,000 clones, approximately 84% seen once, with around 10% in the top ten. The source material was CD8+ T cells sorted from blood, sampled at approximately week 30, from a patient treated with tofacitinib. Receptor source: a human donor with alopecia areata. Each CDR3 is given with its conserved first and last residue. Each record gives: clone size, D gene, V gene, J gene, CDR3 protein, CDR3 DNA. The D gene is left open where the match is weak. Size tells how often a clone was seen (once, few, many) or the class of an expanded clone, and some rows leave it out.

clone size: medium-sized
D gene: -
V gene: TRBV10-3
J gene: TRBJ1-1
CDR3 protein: CAISDDPRSNTEAFF
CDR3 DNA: TGTGCCATCAGTGATGATCCGCGGTCAAACACTGAAGCTTTCTTT

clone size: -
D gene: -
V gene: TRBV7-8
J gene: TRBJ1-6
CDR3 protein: CASSHSQLHYNSPLHF
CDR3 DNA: TGTGCCAGCAGCCACTCACAGTTACACTATAATTCACCCCTCCACTTT

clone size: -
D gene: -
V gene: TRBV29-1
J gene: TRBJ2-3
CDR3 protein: CSVEEHRQDLTFTDTQYF
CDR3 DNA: TGCAGCGTTGAGGAGCATAGACAGGACCTAACCTTCACAGATACGCAGTATTTT

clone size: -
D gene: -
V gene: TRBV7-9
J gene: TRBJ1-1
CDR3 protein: CASSDHTGALRDTEAFF
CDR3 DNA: TGTGCCAGCAGCGATCATACGGGGGCCCTTAGGGACACTGAAGCTTTCTTT

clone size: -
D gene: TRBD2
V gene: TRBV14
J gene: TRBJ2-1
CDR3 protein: CASSSRGTSGRYNEQFF
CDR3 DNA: TGTGCCAGCAGCAGCCGTGGGACTAGCGGGCGGTACAATGAGCAGTTCTTC

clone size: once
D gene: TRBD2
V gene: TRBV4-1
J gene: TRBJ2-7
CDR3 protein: CASSPAGREYEQYF
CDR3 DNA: TGCGCCAGCAGCCCGGCCGGGCGGGAGTACGAGCAGTACTTC

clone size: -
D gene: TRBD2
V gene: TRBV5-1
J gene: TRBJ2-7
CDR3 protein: CASSGGLLGSYEQYF
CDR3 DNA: TGCGCCAGCAGCGGGGGACTATTGGGGTCATACGAGCAGTACTTC

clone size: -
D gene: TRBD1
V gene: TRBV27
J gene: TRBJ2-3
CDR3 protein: CASSLSWGDRDPDTQYF
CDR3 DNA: TGTGCCAGCAGTTTATCCTGGGGGGACAGGGATCCAGATACGCAGTATTTT

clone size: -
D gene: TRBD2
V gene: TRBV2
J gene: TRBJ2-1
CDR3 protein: CASSEALRLAGLDEQFF
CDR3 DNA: TGTGCCAGCAGTGAAGCGCTTCGACTAGCCGGGCTAGACGAGCAGTTCTTC

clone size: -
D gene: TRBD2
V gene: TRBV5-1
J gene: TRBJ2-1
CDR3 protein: CASSLGLAPYNEQFF
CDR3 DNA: TGCGCCAGCAGCCTTGGACTAGCGCCGTACAATGAGCAGTTCTTC

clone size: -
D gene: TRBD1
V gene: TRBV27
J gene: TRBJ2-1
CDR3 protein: CASSSGTGLNEQFF
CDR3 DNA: TGTGCCAGCAGTTCCGGGACAGGGTTGAATGAGCAGTTCTTC

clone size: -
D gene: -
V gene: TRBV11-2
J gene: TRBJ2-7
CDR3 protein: CASRMGHLESHSYEQYF
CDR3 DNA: TGTGCCAGCAGGATGGGACACTTAGAGTCCCACTCCTACGAGCAGTACTTC

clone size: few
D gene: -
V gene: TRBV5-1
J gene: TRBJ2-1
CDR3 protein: CASTKEGGIYNEQFF
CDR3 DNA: TGCGCCAGCACCAAGGAGGGCGGGATCTACAATGAGCAGTTCTTC

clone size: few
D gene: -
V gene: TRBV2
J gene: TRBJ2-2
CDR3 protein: CASRENTGELFF
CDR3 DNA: TGTGCCAGCCGGGAAAACACCGGGGAGCTGTTTTTT

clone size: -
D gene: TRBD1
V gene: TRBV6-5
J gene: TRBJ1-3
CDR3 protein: CASSTGVDGNTIYF
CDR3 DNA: TGTGCCAGCAGTACAGGGGTTGATGGAAACACCATATATTTT

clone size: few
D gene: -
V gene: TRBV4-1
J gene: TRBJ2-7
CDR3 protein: CASSQQGREQYF
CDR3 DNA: TGCGCCAGCAGCCAACAGGGGAGAGAGCAGTACTTC

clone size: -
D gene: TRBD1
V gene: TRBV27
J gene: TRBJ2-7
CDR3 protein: CASSSGTVPYEQYF
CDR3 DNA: TGTGCCAGCAGTTCCGGGACAGTCCCTTACGAGCAGTACTTC

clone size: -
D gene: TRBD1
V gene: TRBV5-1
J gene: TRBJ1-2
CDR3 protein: CASSLYLQGRYYGYTF
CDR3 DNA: TGCGCCAGCAGCTTGTATTTACAGGGGAGATACTATGGCTACACCTTC

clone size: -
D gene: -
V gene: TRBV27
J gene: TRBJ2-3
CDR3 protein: CASSLSPQDTQYF
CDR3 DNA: TGTGCCAGCAGTTTATCCCCTCAAGATACGCAGTATTTT

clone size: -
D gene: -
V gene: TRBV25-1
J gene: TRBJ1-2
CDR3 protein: CASSEVGAYGYTF
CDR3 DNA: TGTGCCAGCAGTGAAGTAGGGGCCTATGGCTACACCTTC

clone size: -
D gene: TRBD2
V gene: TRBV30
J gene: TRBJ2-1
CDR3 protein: CSYTRPGTSGYNEQFF
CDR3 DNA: TGTTCTTACACACGCCCCGGGACTAGCGGGTACAATGAGCAGTTCTTC

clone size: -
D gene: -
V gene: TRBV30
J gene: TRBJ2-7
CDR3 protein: CAWSFRYEQYF
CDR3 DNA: TGTGCCTGGAGTTTCAGATACGAGCAGTACTTC

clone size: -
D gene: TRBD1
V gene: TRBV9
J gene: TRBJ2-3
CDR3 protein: CASSARSGQESTDTQYF
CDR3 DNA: TGTGCCAGCAGCGCCAGATCCGGACAGGAGAGCACAGATACGCAGTATTTT

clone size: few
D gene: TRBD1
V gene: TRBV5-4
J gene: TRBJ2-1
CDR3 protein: CASSFGRGHLSYNEQFF
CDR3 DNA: TGTGCCAGCAGCTTCGGCAGGGGGCACTTATCCTACAATGAGCAGTTCTTC

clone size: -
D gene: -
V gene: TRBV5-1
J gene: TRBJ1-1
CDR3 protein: CASSLTGDEAFF
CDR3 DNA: TGCGCCAGCAGCTTGACAGGAGATGAAGCTTTCTTT

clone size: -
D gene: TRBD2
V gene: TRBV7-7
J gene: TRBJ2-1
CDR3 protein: CASSRTSGSSYNEQFF
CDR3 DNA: TGTGCTAGCAGCCGGACTAGCGGGAGCTCCTACAATGAGCAGTTCTTC

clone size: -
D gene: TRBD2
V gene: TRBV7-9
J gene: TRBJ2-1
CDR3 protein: CASSLEGLAYNEQFF
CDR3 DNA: TGTGCCAGCAGCTTAGAGGGACTAGCGTACAATGAGCAGTTCTTC

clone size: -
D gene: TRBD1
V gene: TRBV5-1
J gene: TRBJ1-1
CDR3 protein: CASSKGQGDTEAFF
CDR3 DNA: TGCGCCAGCAGCAAAGGACAGGGGGACACTGAAGCTTTCTTT

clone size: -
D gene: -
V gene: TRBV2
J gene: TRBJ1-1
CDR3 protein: CAIATENTEAFF
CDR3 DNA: TGTGCCATAGCAACTGAGAACACTGAAGCTTTCTTT

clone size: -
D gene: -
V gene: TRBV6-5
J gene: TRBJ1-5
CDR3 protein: CASGNNQPQHF
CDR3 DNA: TGTGCCAGCGGAAATAATCAGCCCCAGCATTTT

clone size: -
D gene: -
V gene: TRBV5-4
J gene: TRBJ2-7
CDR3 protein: CASSLGEDEQYF
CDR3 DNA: TGTGCCAGCAGCTTGGGAGAGGACGAGCAGTACTTC

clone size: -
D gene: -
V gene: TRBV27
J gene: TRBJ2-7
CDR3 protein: CASSLGGSYEQYF
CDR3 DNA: TGTGCCAGCAGTTTGGGGGGAAGCTACGAGCAGTACTTC

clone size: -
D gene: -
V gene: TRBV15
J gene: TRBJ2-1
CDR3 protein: CATSRDLGTYNEQFF
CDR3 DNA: TGTGCCACCAGCAGAGATTTGGGGACTTACAATGAGCAGTTCTTC

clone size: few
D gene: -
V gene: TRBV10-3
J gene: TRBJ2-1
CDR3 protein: CAISESVEIEQFF
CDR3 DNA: TGTGCCATCAGTGAGTCGGTAGAAATTGAGCAGTTCTTC

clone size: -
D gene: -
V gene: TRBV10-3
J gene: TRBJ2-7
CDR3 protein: CAISESRGDEQYF
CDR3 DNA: TGTGCCATCAGTGAGTCGAGAGGGGACGAGCAGTACTTC

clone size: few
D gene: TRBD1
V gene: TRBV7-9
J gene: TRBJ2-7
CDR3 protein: CASTPGTGQGEQYF
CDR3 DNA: TGTGCCAGCACACCCGGGACAGGGCAAGGCGAGCAGTACTTC

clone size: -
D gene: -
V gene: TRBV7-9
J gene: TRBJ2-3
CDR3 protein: CASSLNYQQRTDTQYF
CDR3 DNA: TGTGCCAGCAGCTTAAACTATCAGCAGAGGACAGATACGCAGTATTTT

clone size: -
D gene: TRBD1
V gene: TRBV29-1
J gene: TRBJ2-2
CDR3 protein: CSVPGQGRYTGELFF
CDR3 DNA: TGCAGCGTCCCGGGACAGGGAAGATACACCGGGGAGCTGTTTTTT

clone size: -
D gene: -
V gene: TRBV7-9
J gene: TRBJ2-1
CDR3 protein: CASSLGGGPYNEQFF
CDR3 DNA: TGTGCCAGCAGCTTAGGTGGGGGGCCTTACAATGAGCAGTTCTTC

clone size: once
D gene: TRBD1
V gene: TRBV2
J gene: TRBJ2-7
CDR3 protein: CASTGRDSSYEQYF
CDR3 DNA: TGTGCCAGCACCGGCCGGGACAGCTCCTACGAGCAGTACTTC

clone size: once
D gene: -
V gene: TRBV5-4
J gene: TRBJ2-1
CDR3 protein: CASSLSSNEQFF
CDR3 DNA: TGTGCCAGCAGCCTGTCTAGCAATGAGCAGTTCTTC

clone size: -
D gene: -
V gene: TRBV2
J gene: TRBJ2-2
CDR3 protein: CASSEGQENPTGELFF
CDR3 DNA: TGTGCCAGCAGTGAAGGTCAGGAAAACCCCACCGGGGAGCTGTTTTTT

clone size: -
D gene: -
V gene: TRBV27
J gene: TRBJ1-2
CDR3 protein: CASRQGNYGYTF
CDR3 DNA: TGTGCCAGCAGGCAGGGGAACTATGGCTACACCTTC

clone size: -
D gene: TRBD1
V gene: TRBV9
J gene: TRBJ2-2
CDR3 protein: CASNPGQVTPGELFF
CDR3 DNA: TGTGCCAGCAACCCGGGACAGGTGACCCCCGGGGAGCTGTTTTTT

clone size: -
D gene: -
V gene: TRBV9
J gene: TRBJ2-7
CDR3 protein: CASSVGGAGEQYF
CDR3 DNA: TGTGCCAGCAGCGTAGGGGGCGCGGGGGAGCAGTACTTC

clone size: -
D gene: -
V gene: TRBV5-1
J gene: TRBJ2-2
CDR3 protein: CASRTGANTGELFF
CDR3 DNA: TGCGCCAGCAGAACGGGAGCGAACACCGGGGAGCTGTTTTTT

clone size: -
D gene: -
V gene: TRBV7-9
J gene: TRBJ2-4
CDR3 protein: CASSFDSEGSIQYF
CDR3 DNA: TGTGCCAGCAGCTTTGATTCGGAGGGTAGCATTCAGTACTTC

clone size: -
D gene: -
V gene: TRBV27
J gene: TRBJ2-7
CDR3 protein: CASSPTPGRIVHEQYF
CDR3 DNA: TGTGCCAGCAGCCCTACGCCGGGACGAATCGTGCACGAGCAGTACTTC

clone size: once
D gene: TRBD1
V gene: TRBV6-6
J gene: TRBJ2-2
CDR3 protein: CASSGTAGELFF
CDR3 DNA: TGTGCCAGCAGTGGGACAGCCGGGGAGCTGTTTTTT

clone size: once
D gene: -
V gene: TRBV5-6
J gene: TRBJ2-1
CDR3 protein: CASTIGRYNEQFF
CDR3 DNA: TGTGCCAGCACGATAGGACGTTACAATGAGCAGTTCTTC

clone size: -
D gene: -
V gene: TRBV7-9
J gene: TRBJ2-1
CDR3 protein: CASSEPALPNEQFF
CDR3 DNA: TGTGCCAGCAGCGAGCCGGCTCTACCTAATGAGCAGTTCTTC